The 25 T cell receptor beta chains below were found in one sample sequenced in a study of vaccination effects on CD4 cells after COVID-19. Sequencing followed a ViraFEST assay step that expanded antigen-specific CD4+ T cells with viral peptide pools. Culture lasted roughly 9 days before CD4+ T cell isolation. Everyone in the study got two shots of either the BNT162b2 or mRNA-1273 vaccine. Which antigens these TCRs recognize remains unknown. Sequencing used immunoSEQ multiplex PCR; TCRdb keeps in-frame clones, though not all of them. The table records roughly 59,000 clones, around 80% of them present only once. Here the sequenced sample was CD4+ T cells from PBMCs cultured with HCoV-OC43 spike peptides, taken after COVID-19 vaccination. Subset reported: HCoV-OC43 spike overlapping peptide pool stimulation. The receptors were gathered from a human donor who received a COVID-19 vaccine.

The chain recombines TRBV5-1 with TRBJ1-6; D unresolved. Germline values: CDR1 SGHRS, CDR2 YFSETQ. Trimming cost V 5 bases and J 2 bases, with 17 bases left between them. The CDR3 is 17 amino acids. The CDR3 coding sequence is TGCGCCAGCAGGTCCGGGCCCCAAGGCACCTATAATTCACCCCTCCACTTT. Translated: CASRSGPQGTYNSPLHF.

The chain combines TRBV27 with TRBJ1-4, with D unclear. The germline gives CDR1 MNHEY, CDR2 SMNVEV (reference sequence). The V end was cut by 4 bases, the J end by 4 bases, with 13 bases between. CDR3 length: 15 amino acids. The CDR3 coding sequence is TGTGCCAGCAGTTCCGACCCGAGAATTAATGAAAAACTGTTTTTT. Translating it yields CASSSDPRINEKLFF.

This chain connects TRBV7-2 to TRBJ1-1; D is perhaps TRBD1 (5 bases). The CDR3 contains 13 residues. The ends were cut back, 4 bases at V and 7 bases at J, with 13 bases in the middle. The germline V gene has CDR1 SGHTA and CDR2 FQGNSA. The CDR3 DNA follows: TGTGCCAGCAGCTGGGGGTGGTCGGGTGAAGCTTTCTTT. Amino acid sequence: CASSWGWSGEAFF. The full variable domain, rest sourced from reference TRBV7-2 and TRBJ1-1, is GAGVSQSPSNKVTEKGKDVELRCDPISGHTALYWYRQSLGQGLEFLIYFQGNSAPDKSGLPSDRFSAERTGGSVSTLTIQRTQQEDSAVYLCASSWGWSGEAFFGQGTRLTVV.

The genes are TRBV24-1 and TRBJ2-3; 8 bases match TRBD1. The V gene's germline CDR1 is KGHDR and CDR2 SFDVKD. The CDR3 has 15 residues. V was pared by 5 bases and J by 0 bases, with 3 bases of the junction left unmatched. CDR3 bases: TGTGCCACCAGTGGCGGACAGGGAAGCACAGATACGCAGTATTTT. Protein: CATSGGQGSTDTQYF.

The rearrangement joins TRBV2 to TRBJ2-1, with 10 nucleotides matching TRBD1. The CDR3 runs to 14 residues. Germline lookup yields CDR1 SNHLY and CDR2 FYNNEI. With 7 bases clipped from V and 4 bases from J, the junction kept 4 bases outside the gene matches. CDR3 DNA: TGTGCCAGCATGGGACAGGGGCTTTACAATGAGCAGTTCTTC. Its protein is CASMGQGLYNEQFF.

The chain links TRBV19 to TRBJ2-3, with 7 bases aligning to TRBD2. Germline trimming cut 4 bases from V and 3 bases from J; bases unmatched to any gene: 4. CDR3 length: 14 amino acids. The germline V gene has CDR1 LNHDA and CDR2 SQIVND (reference sequence). CDR3 in amino acids: CASSSTGGTDTQYF. The CDR3 DNA reads TGTGCCAGTAGTAGCACCGGGGGGACAGATACGCAGTATTTT.

The V and J genes are TRBV5-1 and TRBJ2-2; possibly TRBD1 or TRBD2 for D (6 bases each). The CDR3 loop spans 16 amino acids. In germline, CDR1 is SGHRS, CDR2 YFSETQ. Between the trimmed V and J ends, which lost 0 bases and 2 bases, there was a span of 11 bases. The CDR3 DNA follows: TGCGCCAGCAGCTTGGTCACGGGGGCCAACACCGGGGAGCTGTTTTTT. Translation: CASSLVTGANTGELFF.

This chain joins TRBV6-5 and TRBJ1-2; D gene ambiguous. The CDR3 runs 16 residues. The V end lost 0 bases, the J end lost 8 bases, and 19 bases lay between the germline ends. In germline, CDR1 is MNHEY, CDR2 SVGAGI. The CDR3: CASSYSNSVGRSGYTF. CDR3 nucleotides: TGTGCCAGCAGTTACTCGAATTCGGTCGGGCGATCAGGCTACACCTTC.

V gene TRBV5-5 combines with J gene TRBJ2-7; D unclear. Between the trimmed V and J ends, which lost 0 bases and 3 bases, there was a span of 10 bases. This CDR3 contains 14 residues. Per germline, CDR1 SGHKS and CDR2 YYEKEE (reference sequence). The CDR3 reads CASSLGQAFYEQYV. DNA for the CDR3: TGTGCCAGCAGCTTGGGGCAGGCGTTCTACGAGCAGTACGTC.

V and J are TRBV3-1 (or the pseudogene TRBV3-2) and TRBJ2-3; D may be TRBD2 (5 bases). The ends were cut back, 0 bases at V and 8 bases at J, with 9 bases in the middle. The CDR3 is 13 residues long. The germline gives CDR1 LGHDT, CDR2 YNNKEL (reference sequence). The CDR3 sequence: CASSQEGRATQYF. The CDR3 bases are TGTGCCAGCAGCCAAGAAGGGCGGGCTACGCAGTATTTT.

The chain is built from TRBV18 and TRBJ2-4; the match to TRBD1 covers 8 bases. CDR1 is KGHSH and CDR2 is LQKENI in the germline V gene. The CDR3 contains 14 residues. With V trimmed by 3 bases and J by 9 bases, 7 bases remained unmatched. CDR3 residues: CASSPGQGQGIQYF. The CDR3 nucleotides read TGTGCCAGCTCACCCGGACAGGGCCAGGGCATTCAGTACTTC.

The rearrangement joins TRBV10-2 to TRBJ2-4; 10 nucleotides line up with TRBD1. Germline-derived CDR1 and CDR2 are WSHSY and SAAADI. V trimming: 6 bases; J trimming: 0 bases; junction bases outside the gene matches: 2. The CDR3 covers 15 residues. The CDR3 DNA reads TGCGCCAGCAGGGGACAGGGGCTAGCCAAAAACATTCAGTACTTC. Translated: CASRGQGLAKNIQYF.

The genes are TRBV5-8 and TRBJ2-5; D is undetermined. The CDR3 totals 13 residues. Germline V lookup: CDR1 SGHTS, CDR2 YDEGEE. V shed 1 base and J shed 2 bases, with 6 bases lying between them. The CDR3 loop is CASSLRQQETQYF. The CDR3 DNA reads as TGTGCCAGCAGCTTGCGCCAGCAAGAGACCCAGTACTTC.

Here the CDR3 DNA reads TGTGCCAGCAGGAGCGACAGCGTATATGGCTACACCTTC. Its protein is CASRSDSVYGYTF. J is TRBJ1-2 and V is TRBV5-4, with a weak D call TRBD1 (5 bases). Trimming pared 5 bases from V and 5 bases from J, leaving 13 bases between. The CDR3 length is 13 residues. In germline, CDR1 is SGHNT, CDR2 YYREEE (reference sequence).

This clone was recorded only once. V and J are TRBV3-1 (or the pseudogene TRBV3-2) and TRBJ2-3, with D perhaps assigned TRBD1 or TRBD2 (5 bases each). Germline assignment: CDR1 LGHDT and CDR2 YNNKEL (reference sequence). The CDR3 is 14 amino acids. V was trimmed by 0 bases and J by 5 bases, leaving 9 bases between them. The CDR3 reads CASSQDPGQDTQYF. The CDR3, as DNA: TGTGCCAGCAGCCAAGATCCGGGGCAAGATACGCAGTATTTT.

J is TRBJ1-1 and V is TRBV30, with 7 positions matching TRBD1. Losses at the gene ends were 2 bases for V and 3 bases for J; bases not matched to a gene: 12. This CDR3 is 16 amino acids long. Germline V gene data show CDR1 as GTSNPN and CDR2 as SVGIG (reference sequence). The CDR3 DNA is TGTGCCTGGAGTCCGAACAGCCGGGACAGAGACACTGAAGCTTTCTTT. This encodes CAWSPNSRDRDTEAFF.

The rearrangement uses TRBV5-1 and TRBJ2-1; D possibly matches TRBD1 or TRBD2 (7 bases each). The length of the CDR3 is 15 residues. The ends were cut back, 2 bases at V and 2 bases at J, with 11 bases in the middle. CDR1 is SGHRS and CDR2 is YFSETQ in the germline V gene. CDR3 DNA sequence: TGCGCCAGCAGCTTCAGGGGGGGGGCCTACAATGAGCAGTTCTTC. The encoded protein is CASSFRGGAYNEQFF.

The CDR3 sequence is CASSQDPYRANEQYV. CDR3 nucleotide sequence: TGCGCCAGCAGCCAAGATCCTTACAGGGCGAACGAGCAGTACGTC. The V call is TRBV4-1, the J call TRBJ2-7, with D tentatively TRBD1 (6 bases). CDR1 is MGHRA and CDR2 is YSYEKL in the germline V gene. The CDR3 contains 15 residues. Trimming took 0 bases from V and 5 from J, leaving 14 bases between them.

The rearrangement links TRBV3-1 (or the pseudogene TRBV3-2) to TRBJ2-5; 11 bases match TRBD2. There are 17 residues in the CDR3. Unmatched junction bases numbered 8, after V lost 3 bases and J lost 2 bases. Germline V CDR1 and CDR2: LGHDT, YNNKEL (reference sequence). The CDR3 protein is CASSHHITSGGQETQYF. The CDR3 nucleotides read TGTGCCAGCAGCCACCACATAACTAGCGGGGGACAAGAGACCCAGTACTTC.

V usage is TRBV18 and J usage is TRBJ1-1, with TRBD1 matching over 7 bases. This CDR3 has 15 residues. Germline CDR1 is KGHSH and CDR2 is LQKENI. J was trimmed by 4 bases and V by 2 bases; bases with no gene match: 7. CDR3: CASSPASRGGTEAFF. The CDR3, as DNA: TGTGCCAGCTCACCAGCGAGCAGGGGGGGCACTGAAGCTTTCTTT. Full variable domain (missing parts from reference TRBV18 and TRBJ1-1): NAGVMQNPRHLVRRRGQEARLRCSPMKGHSHVYWYRQLPEEGLKFMVYLQKENIIDESGMPKERFSAEFPKEGPSILRIQQVVRGDSAAYFCASSPASRGGTEAFFGQGTRLTVV.

This chain joins TRBV6-2 or TRBV6-3 and TRBJ2-7; TRBD2 is a possible D gene (5 bases). This CDR3 is 13 amino acids long. The V end was cut by 0 bases, the J end by 2 bases, with 5 bases between. Germline CDR1 reads MNHEY; CDR2 reads SVGEGT. CDR3 DNA sequence: TGTGCCAGCAGTTACTCGGGAGCCTACGAGCAGTACGTC. Residues: CASSYSGAYEQYV.

The chain recombines TRBV3-1 (or the pseudogene TRBV3-2) with TRBJ2-2, with D possibly TRBD1 on 6 matching bases. CDR3 length: 17 amino acids. Trimming took off 1 base at V and 1 base at J, with 13 bases between the two ends. Per germline, CDR1 LGHDT and CDR2 YNNKEL (reference sequence). The CDR3: CASSQVGRGRNTGELFF. The CDR3 DNA follows: TGTGCCAGCAGCCAAGTGGGCAGGGGACGGAACACCGGGGAGCTGTTTTTT.

This rearrangement joins TRBV18 to TRBJ1-4; D unresolved. The V and J ends lost 3 bases and 5 bases respectively, with 4 bases between them. Germline values: CDR1 KGHSH, CDR2 LQKENI. This CDR3 spans 12 amino acids. The CDR3: CASSPRNEKLFF. Written as DNA, the CDR3 is TGTGCCAGCTCACCGCGAAATGAAAAACTGTTTTTT.

The rearrangement joins TRBV5-1 to TRBJ2-5; 9 bases are shared with TRBD1. The ends lost 2 bases at V and 5 bases at J; junction bases unmatched: 10. Germline values: CDR1 SGHRS, CDR2 YFSETQ. The CDR3 has 16 amino acids. This CDR3 is CASSLIQGADWETQYF. The CDR3 region has the DNA TGCGCCAGCAGCTTAATACAGGGGGCGGATTGGGAGACCCAGTACTTC. Together with reference TRBV5-1 and TRBJ2-5, the CDR3 gives the full variable domain: KAGVTQTPRYLIKTRGQQVTLSCSPISGHRSVSWYQQTPGQGLQFLFEYFSETQRNKGNFPGRFSGRQFSNSRSEMNVSTLELGDSALYLCASSLIQGADWETQYFGPGTRLLVL.

J is TRBJ2-3 and V is TRBV6-5, with D possibly matching TRBD2 (6 bases). This CDR3 spans 14 amino acids. Germline CDR1 is MNHEY and CDR2 is SVGAGI. V was trimmed by 8 bases and J by 0 bases, leaving 12 bases between them. CDR3 nucleotide sequence: TGTGCCAGCGGGACCGGGACTAGCACAGATACGCAGTATTTT. It is translated as CASGTGTSTDTQYF.